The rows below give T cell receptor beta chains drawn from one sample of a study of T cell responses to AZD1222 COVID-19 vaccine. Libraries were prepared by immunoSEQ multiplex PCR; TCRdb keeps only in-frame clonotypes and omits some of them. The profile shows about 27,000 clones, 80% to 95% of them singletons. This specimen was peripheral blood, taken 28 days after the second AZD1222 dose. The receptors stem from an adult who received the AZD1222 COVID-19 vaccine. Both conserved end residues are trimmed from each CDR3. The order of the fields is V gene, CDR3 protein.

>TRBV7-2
ASSTRTGAPLGTEAF
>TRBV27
ASSLGGTYNSPLH
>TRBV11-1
ASSSGLAGSYNEQF
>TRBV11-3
ASSLGEMNTEAF
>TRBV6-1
ASSAPSGGSGYEKLF
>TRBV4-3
ASSPTSGPDTQY
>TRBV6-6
ASSFGQGHYQPQH
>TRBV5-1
ASSRQYATGAAGETQY
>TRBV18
ASSSQDTYEQY
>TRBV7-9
ASSYYNEQF
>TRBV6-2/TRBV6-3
ASSFLAGQTSGELF
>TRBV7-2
ASSSPNPQGKGNQPQH
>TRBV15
ATSRARGTYEQY
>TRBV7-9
ASSFLDPGTGRSEQF
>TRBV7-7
ASRVDSGGELF
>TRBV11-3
ASSLVGATEAF
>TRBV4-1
ASSQGRTGGETQY
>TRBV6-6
ASSYSTSGSYNEQF
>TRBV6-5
ASLSGKHTGELF
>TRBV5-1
ASSRDTSGNTIY
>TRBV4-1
ASSQTPGLAGKSYEQY
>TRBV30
AWTRQGLNTEAF
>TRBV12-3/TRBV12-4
ASSLNYGYT
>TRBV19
ASSAQPNTEAF
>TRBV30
AWSRTDSPLH
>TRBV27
ASSLNNEQF
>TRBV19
ASSMDVNYGYT
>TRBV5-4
ASSEKLRTYSTDTQY
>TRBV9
ASSRTSGYNEQF
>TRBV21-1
ASSKHLTASSYEQY
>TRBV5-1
ASSSGTGSYEQY
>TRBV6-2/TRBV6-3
ASSYSAESSYEQY
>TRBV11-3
ASSIRQGTTEAF
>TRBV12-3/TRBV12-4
ASSLNTGELF
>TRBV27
ASSLRLDRGQTEAF
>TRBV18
ASSPLTGTVSSYEQY
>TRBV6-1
ASSEMAGITEAF
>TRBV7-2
ASSLVAHGPYEQY
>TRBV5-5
ASSLRGTSGQETQY
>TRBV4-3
ASSQAIRNEQF
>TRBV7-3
ASSSLNTGELF
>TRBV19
ASVRDRDYEQY
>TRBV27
ASRPWGLGTGELF
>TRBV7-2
ASSLAPGSYEQY
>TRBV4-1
ASSRRTVAAGANVLT
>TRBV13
ASRARRAANTGELF
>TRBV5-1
ASSLGLALAKNIQY
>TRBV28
ASSGIAGDTQY
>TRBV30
AWNYRRSYGYT
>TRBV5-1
ASSPRSGNTIY
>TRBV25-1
ASSDKQVNNQPQH
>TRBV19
ASSMEARLAGSSYNEQF
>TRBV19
ASSTGTTYEQY